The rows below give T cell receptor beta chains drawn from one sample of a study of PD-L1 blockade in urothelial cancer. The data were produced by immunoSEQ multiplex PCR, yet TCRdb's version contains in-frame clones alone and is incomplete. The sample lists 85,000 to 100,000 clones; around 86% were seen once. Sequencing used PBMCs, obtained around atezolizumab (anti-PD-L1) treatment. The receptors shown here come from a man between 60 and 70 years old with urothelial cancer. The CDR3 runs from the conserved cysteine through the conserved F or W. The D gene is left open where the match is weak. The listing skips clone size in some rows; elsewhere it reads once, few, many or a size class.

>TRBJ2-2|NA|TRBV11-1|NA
TGTGCCAGCAGCTTATTCGAGCCCGGGACGAACACCGGGGAGCTGTTTTTT
CASSLFEPGTNTGELFF
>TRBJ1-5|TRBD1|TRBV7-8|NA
TGTGCCAGCAGCCTAGGGACAGTAAATAGCAATCAGCCCCAGCATTTT
CASSLGTVNSNQPQHF
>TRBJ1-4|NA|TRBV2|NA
TGTGCCAGCAGTGAAAGCGGGGCGAGGTCGGTAACTAATGAAAAACTGTTTTTT
CASSESGARSVTNEKLFF
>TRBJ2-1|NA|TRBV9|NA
TGTGCCAGCAGCCAGGGGCTAGCCGACCCCCCCAATGAGCAGTTCTTC
CASSQGLADPPNEQFF
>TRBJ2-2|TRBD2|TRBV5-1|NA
TGCGCCAGCAGCCCGGGACTAGCGGGAGGGTCGGCCGGGGAGCTGTTTTTT
CASSPGLAGGSAGELFF
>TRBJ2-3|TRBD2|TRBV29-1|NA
TGCAGCGTTGGCAGGAGACTAGCGGGGGACCCAGATACGCAGTATTTT
CSVGRRLAGDPDTQYF
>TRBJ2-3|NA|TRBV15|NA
TGTGCCACCAGCGAGAGGACAGCCACAAGGGATACGCAGTATTTT
CATSERTATRDTQYF
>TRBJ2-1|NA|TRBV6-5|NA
TGTGCCAGCAGTACACAGGCCCTCAGGGATGAGCAGTTCTTC
CASSTQALRDEQFF
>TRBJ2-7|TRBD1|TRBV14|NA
TGTGCCAGCAGCCAAGATTTAGGGACAGTATCCTACGAGCAGTACTTC
CASSQDLGTVSYEQYF
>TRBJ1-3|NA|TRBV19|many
TGTGCCAGTAGTATGACGGGTGGAAACACCATATATTTT
CASSMTGGNTIYF
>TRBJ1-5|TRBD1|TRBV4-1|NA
TGCGCCAGCAGCCAGGGACAGGGGGTATCGATTGGTCAGCCCCAGCATTTT
CASSQGQGVSIGQPQHF
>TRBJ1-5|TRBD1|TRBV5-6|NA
TGTGCTAGCAGCTTGACCGGGACAGGAGTTAATCAGCCCCAGCATTTT
CASSLTGTGVNQPQHF
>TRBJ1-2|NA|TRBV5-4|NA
TGTGCCAGCAGCTTGCCAGGAGGAGATGGCTACACCTTC
CASSLPGGDGYTF
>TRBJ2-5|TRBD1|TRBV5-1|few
TGCGCCAGCAGACCTATGACAGGGGAAGGGACCCAGTACTTC
CASRPMTGEGTQYF
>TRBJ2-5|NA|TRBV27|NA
TGTGCCAGCAGTTTTGGTTACAAAGAGACCCAGTACTTC
CASSFGYKETQYF
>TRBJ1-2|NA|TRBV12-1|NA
TGTGCCAGCAGCTCTTCGGACAGGGGGCCAGGCGGCTACACCTTC
CASSSSDRGPGGYTF
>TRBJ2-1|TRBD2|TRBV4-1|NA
TGCGCCAGCAGCCAACCTAGCGGGGCGTCCTCCTACAATGAGCAGTTCTTC
CASSQPSGASSYNEQFF
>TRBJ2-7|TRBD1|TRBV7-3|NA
TGTGCCAGCAGCTCGTTTGACAGGGTGGTCCCCTACGAGCAGTACTTC
CASSSFDRVVPYEQYF
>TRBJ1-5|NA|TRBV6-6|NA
TGTGCCAGCAGTTACGACGGGTATAGCAATCAGCCCCAGCATTTT
CASSYDGYSNQPQHF
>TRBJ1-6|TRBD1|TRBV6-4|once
TGTGCCAGCAGCGGCGACAGGGGAAATAATTCACCCCTCCACTTT
CASSGDRGNNSPLHF
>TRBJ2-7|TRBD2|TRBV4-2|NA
TGTGCCAGCAGCCCAGATACTAGCGGGTATGCCTACGAGCAGTACTTC
CASSPDTSGYAYEQYF
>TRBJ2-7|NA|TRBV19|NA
TGTGCCAGTAGCCAACCGGGCGGGATCCACGAGCAGTACTTC
CASSQPGGIHEQYF
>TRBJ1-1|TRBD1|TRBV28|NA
TGTGCCAGCGTTGACAGGGCCAACACTGAAGCTTTCTTT
CASVDRANTEAFF
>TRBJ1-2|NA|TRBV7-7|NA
TGTGCCAGCAGCCCAACCCGGGGTGTAGGCTACACCTTC
CASSPTRGVGYTF
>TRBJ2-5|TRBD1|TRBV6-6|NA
TGTGCCAGCGCCCTCCGGACAGGGGGGGCGGAGACCCAGTACTTC
CASALRTGGAETQYF
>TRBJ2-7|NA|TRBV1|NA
TGCACCAGCAGCCGAGGGGGCAGCGGGAGGGCCTCCTACGAGCAGTACTTC
CTSSRGGSGRASYEQYF
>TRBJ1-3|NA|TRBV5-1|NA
TGCGCCAGCAGCCAGACAGGAAACACCATATATTTT
CASSQTGNTIYF
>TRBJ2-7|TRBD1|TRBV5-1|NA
TGCGCCAGCAGCATTGGGACAGGGGGCTACGAGCAGTACTTC
CASSIGTGGYEQYF
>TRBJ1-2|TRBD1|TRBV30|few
TGTGCCTGGAGTACAGGGGGCGCAGGGGGCTACACCTTC
CAWSTGGAGGYTF